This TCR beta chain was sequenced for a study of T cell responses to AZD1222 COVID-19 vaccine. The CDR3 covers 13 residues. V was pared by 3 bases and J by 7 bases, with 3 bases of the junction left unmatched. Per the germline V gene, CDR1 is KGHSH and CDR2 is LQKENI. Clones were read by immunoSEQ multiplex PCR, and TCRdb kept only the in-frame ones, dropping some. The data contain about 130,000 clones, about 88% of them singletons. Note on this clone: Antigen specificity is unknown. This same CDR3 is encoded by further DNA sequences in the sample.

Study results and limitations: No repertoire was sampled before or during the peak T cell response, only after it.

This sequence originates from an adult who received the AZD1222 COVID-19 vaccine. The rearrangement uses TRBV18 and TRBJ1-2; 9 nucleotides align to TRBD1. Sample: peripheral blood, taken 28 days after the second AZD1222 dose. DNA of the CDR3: TGTGCCAGCTCACCCCGGGACAGGGTTGGCTACACCTTC. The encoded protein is CASSPRDRVGYTF.